Sequencing of this TCR beta chain was carried out in a study of blood T cell repertoires in COVID-19. CDR1 is MNHEY and CDR2 is SMNVEV in the germline V gene (reference sequence). This CDR3 region has 15 residues. Trimming removed 4 bases at V and 6 bases at J, with 17 bases between. Generated by immunoSEQ multiplex PCR, the TCRdb table keeps only in-frame clones and is missing some. The repertoire holds some 50,000 clones, about nine tenths seen once, with about 6.2% in the top ten. This rearrangement joins TRBV27 to TRBJ2-3, with a possible D match to TRBD2 (5 bases). Material: peripheral blood. The TCR sequence derives from a man aged 35 to 55 with acute or convalescent COVID-19. This CDR3 is CASSYLATEGDTQYF. DNA for the CDR3: TGTGCCAGCAGTTATTTAGCCACCGAGGGCGATACGCAGTATTTT.